These 6 T cell receptor beta chains were all obtained from the same sample, sequenced in a study of tumor-infiltrating lymphocytes in oesophageal squamous cell carcinoma. One entry per CDR3 protein results from TCRdb running MiXCR on the PCR reads. This table holds more than 8,000 distinct CDR3 sequences, approximately 60% found once. The sample comprised esophageal tumor tissue. Receptor source: a female donor with esophageal squamous cell carcinoma.

This clonotype showed up just a few times. V is TRBV12-3 or TRBV12-4 and J is TRBJ2-5; possible D gene TRBD2, 6 bases. The CDR3 is 15 residues long. The V gene lost 7 bases and the J gene lost 1 base, with 16 bases spanning the gap. CDR3 residues: CASTQGRTAQETQYF. The DNA for the CDR3 is TGTGCCAGCACCCAAGGGAGGACGGCCCAAGAGACCCAGTACTTC.

Worth noting for this clonotype: The junction and the germline gene differ at one end; a read error may be behind it. The rearrangement links TRBV6-1 to TRBJ2-3; 10 bases match TRBD2. The germline V gene encodes CDR1 MNHNS and CDR2 SASEGT. This CDR3 has 18 amino acids. CDR3 loop: CASMFRFSGGSNTGELYF. DNA for the CDR3: TGTGCCAGCATGTTCCGGTTTAGCGGGGGGTCCAACACCGGGGAGCTGTACTTC.

The chain recombines TRBV7-6 with TRBJ2-1; 12 nucleotides align to TRBD2. This CDR3 is built from 15 residues. With V trimmed by 2 bases and J by 7 bases, 3 bases remained unmatched. Germline V CDR1 and CDR2: SGHVS, FNYEAQ. This CDR3 is CASSLLAGGPNEQFF. DNA for the CDR3: TGTGCCAGCAGCTTACTAGCGGGAGGGCCTAATGAGCAGTTCTTC.

This clonotype was picked up a small number of times. The chain links TRBV7-2 to TRBJ2-3; D is unresolved. The CDR3 sequence is 13 residues long. Germline-derived CDR1 and CDR2 are SGHTA and FQGNSA. The V and J ends lost 1 base and 3 bases respectively, with 5 bases between them. CDR3 region: CASSLGRTDTQYF. Written as DNA, the CDR3 is TGTGCCAGCAGCTTAGGGAGAACAGATACGCAGTATTTT.

This clonotype was recorded a few times. J is TRBJ1-6 and V is TRBV18, with 9 positions matching TRBD1. Trimming took 4 bases from V and 7 from J; bases not matched to a gene: 8. Germline V CDR1 and CDR2: KGHSH, LQKENI. There are 16 residues in the CDR3. The CDR3 region is CASSRITGGKNSPLHF. The CDR3 DNA reads as TGTGCCAGCTCACGGATAACAGGGGGCAAAAATTCACCCCTCCACTTT.

The J gene is TRBJ2-1, the V gene TRBV6-8, with 7 bases aligning to TRBD1. The DNA matches TRBJ2-3 better at its end, which makes the J call doubtful. The germline V gene encodes CDR1 MNHGY and CDR2 SAAAGT. CDR3 length equals 14 residues. The CDR3 DNA reads as TGTGCCAGCAGCCACGGGACAGGCACAGATACGCAGTATTTT. It specifies CASSHGTGTDTQYF.